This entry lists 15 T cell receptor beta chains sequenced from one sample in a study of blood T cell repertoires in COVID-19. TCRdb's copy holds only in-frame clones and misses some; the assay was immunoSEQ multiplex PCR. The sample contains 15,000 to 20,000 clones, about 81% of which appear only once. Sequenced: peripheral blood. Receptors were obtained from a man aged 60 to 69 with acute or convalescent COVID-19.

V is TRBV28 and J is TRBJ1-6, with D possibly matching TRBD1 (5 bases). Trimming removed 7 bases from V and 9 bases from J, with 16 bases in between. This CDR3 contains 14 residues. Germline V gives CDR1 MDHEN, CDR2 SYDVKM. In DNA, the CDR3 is TGTGCCAGCACCTTACACGGGGGGACTTCACCCCTCCACTTT. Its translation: CASTLHGGTSPLHF.

The CDR3 here is CASSSGWNGDTQYF. CDR3 DNA sequence: TGTGCCAGCAGCTCCGGGTGGAACGGAGATACGCAGTATTTT. The gene calls are TRBV5-6 and TRBJ2-3; D not certain. V lost 3 bases to trimming and J lost 5 bases, with 13 bases between them. The CDR3 sequence is 14 residues long. CDR1 and CDR2 from the germline V gene are SGHDT and YYEEEE.

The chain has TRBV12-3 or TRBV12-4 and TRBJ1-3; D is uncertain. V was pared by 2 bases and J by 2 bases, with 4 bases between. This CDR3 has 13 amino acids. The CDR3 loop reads CASSLSAGNTIYF. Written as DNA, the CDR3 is TGTGCCAGCAGTTTATCAGCTGGAAACACCATATATTTT.

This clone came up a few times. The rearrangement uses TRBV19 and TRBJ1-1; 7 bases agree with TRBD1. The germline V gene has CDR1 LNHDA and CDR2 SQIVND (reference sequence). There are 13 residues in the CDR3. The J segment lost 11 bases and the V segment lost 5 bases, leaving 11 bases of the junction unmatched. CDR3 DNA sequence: TGTGCCAGTAGTGCCTCGACACAGGGGCAGGCTTTCTTT. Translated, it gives CASSASTQGQAFF. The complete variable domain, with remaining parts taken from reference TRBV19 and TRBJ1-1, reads DGGITQSPKYLFRKEGQNVTLSCEQNLNHDAMYWYRQDPGQGLRLIYYSQIVNDFQKGDIAEGYSVSREKKESFPLTVTSAQKNPTAFYLCASSASTQGQAFFGQGTRLTVV.

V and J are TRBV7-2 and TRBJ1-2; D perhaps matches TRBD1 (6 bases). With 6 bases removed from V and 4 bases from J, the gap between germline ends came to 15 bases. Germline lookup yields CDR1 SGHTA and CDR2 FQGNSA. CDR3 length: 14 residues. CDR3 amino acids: CASRSPKDSYGYTF. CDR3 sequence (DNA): TGTGCCAGCAGGTCCCCCAAGGACAGCTATGGCTACACCTTC.

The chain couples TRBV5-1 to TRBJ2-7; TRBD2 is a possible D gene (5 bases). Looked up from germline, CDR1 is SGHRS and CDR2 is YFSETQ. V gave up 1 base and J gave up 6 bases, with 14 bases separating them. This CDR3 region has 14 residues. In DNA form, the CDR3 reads TGCGCCAGCAGCTTGAAACAGACGGCGGGCGAGCAGTACTTC. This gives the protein CASSLKQTAGEQYF.

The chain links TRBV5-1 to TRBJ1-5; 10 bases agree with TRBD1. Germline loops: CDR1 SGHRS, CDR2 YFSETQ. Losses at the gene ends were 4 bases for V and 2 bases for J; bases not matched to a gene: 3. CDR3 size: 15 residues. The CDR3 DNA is TGCGCCAGCAGCCAGACAGGGGGCGGCAATCAGCCCCAGCATTTT. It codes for CASSQTGGGNQPQHF.

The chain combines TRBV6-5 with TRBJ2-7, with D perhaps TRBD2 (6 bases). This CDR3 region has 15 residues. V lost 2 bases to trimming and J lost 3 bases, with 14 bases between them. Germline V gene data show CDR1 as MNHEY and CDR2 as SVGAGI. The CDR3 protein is CASSYRGTFFYEQYF. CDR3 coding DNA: TGTGCCAGCAGTTACCGCGGGACTTTTTTCTACGAGCAGTACTTC.

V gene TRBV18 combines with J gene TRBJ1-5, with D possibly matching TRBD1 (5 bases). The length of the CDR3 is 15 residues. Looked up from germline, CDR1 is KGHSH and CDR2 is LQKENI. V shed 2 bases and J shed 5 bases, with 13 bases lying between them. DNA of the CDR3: TGTGCCAGCTCACCAATAGGACATCCTTATCAGCCCCAGCATTTT. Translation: CASSPIGHPYQPQHF.

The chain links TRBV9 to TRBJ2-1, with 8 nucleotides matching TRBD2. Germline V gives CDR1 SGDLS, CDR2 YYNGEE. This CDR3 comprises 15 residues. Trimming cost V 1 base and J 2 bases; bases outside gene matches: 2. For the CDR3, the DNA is TGTGCCAGCAGCGTAAGCGGGGGCCCCTACAATGAGCAGTTCTTC. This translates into CASSVSGGPYNEQFF.

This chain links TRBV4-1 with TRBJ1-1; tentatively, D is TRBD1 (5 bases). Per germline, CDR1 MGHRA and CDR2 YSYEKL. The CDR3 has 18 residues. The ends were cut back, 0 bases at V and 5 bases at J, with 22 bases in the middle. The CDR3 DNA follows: TGCGCCAGCAGCCAAGATATTATTGGCAGGGAACTTTTTACTGAAGCTTTCTTT. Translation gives CASSQDIIGRELFTEAFF.

Here the CDR3 reads CASVATARSETQYF. As DNA, the CDR3 is TGTGCCAGCGTGGCGACAGCTCGTAGTGAGACCCAGTACTTC. The genes are TRBV21-1 and TRBJ2-5; whether TRBD1, the table's D call, matches the DNA was not checked. TRBV21-1 is listed as a pseudogene. This CDR3 has 14 amino acids.

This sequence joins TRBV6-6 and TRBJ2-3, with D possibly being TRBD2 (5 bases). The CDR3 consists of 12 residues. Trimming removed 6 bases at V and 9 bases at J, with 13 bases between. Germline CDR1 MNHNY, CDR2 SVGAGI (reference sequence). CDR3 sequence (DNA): TGTGCCAGCAGGGCCCAGCGGAACACGCAGTATTTT. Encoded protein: CASRAQRNTQYF.

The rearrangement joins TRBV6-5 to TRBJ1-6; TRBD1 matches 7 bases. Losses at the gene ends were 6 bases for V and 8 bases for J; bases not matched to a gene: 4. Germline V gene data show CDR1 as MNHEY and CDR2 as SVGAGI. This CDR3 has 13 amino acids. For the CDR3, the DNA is TGTGCCAGCAGGCGGGACAGTGATTCACCCCTCCACTTT. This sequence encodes CASRRDSDSPLHF.

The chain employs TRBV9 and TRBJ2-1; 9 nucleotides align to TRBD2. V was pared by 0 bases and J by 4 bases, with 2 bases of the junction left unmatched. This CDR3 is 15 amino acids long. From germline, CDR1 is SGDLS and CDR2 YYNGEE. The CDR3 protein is CASSVVAGAYNEQFF. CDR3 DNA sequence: TGTGCCAGCAGCGTAGTAGCGGGGGCATACAATGAGCAGTTCTTC.